A single sample is the source of the 17 T cell receptor beta chains below, sequenced in a study of CD8+CD57+ T cells in acquired aplastic anemia. Profiling of TCR beta VDJ combinations and CDR3 sequences used genomic DNA as template. TCRdb redid the calling of the reads with MiXCR, one entry per CDR3 protein. The repertoire holds about 200,000 distinct CDR3 sequences, with approximately 35% as singletons. The specimen sequenced was sorted CD4+, CD8+, or CD8+CD57+ T cells (not recorded which) from PBMCs. The receptors were sampled from a human donor in good health, serving as a control.

This clonotype appeared many times. The chain joins TRBV7-9 to TRBJ2-5; tentatively, D is TRBD2 (6 bases). This CDR3 comprises 13 residues. V shed 1 base and J shed 7 bases, with 10 bases lying between them. The germline V gene encodes CDR1 SEHNR and CDR2 FQNEAQ (reference sequence). The CDR3 nucleotides are TGTGCCAGCAGCTTAGTCTGGCGGGGGACCCAGTACTTC. Translation: CASSLVWRGTQYF.

This chain uses TRBV12-3 or TRBV12-4 with TRBJ1-1, with 8 bases aligning to TRBD1. The CDR3 runs to 15 residues. The V segment lost 4 bases and the J segment 3 bases; nucleotides outside the gene matches: 7. The CDR3 region has the DNA TGTGCCAGCAGTTCGCGGACAGGGAGGGACACTGAAGCTTTCTTT. Its protein product is CASSSRTGRDTEAFF.

This clonotype was picked up many times. The chain employs TRBV6-1 and TRBJ1-1; D might be TRBD1 (5 bases). The CDR3 extends over 13 amino acids. The germline gives CDR1 MNHNS, CDR2 SASEGT. V was pared by 3 bases and J by 8 bases, with 13 bases between. CDR3 nucleotides: TGTGCCAGCAGTGAGAGAGGAGACAGCGAAGCTTTCTTT. It translates to CASSERGDSEAFF.

This clonotype came up a few times. The V call is TRBV7-3, the J call TRBJ2-3, with 10 bases fitting TRBD2. This CDR3 region has 19 residues. Germline CDR1 and CDR2: SGHTA and FQGTGA. V lost 1 base to trimming and J lost 3 bases; unmatched junction nucleotides: 13. CDR3 nucleotide sequence: TGTGCCAGCAGCTTAAGTCCGACTAGCGGGCCCATTCTAACAGATACGCAGTATTTT. Its translation is CASSLSPTSGPILTDTQYF.

This clonotype was detected ten times or more. The rearrangement links TRBV5-1 to TRBJ1-2; the D is unclear. Germline CDR1 and CDR2: SGHRS and YFSETQ. V lost 2 bases, J lost 2 bases, and 7 bases lay in between. This CDR3 has 13 amino acids. CDR3 bases: TGCGCCAGCAGCTTCGGAGACAACTATGGCTACACCTTC. This translates into CASSFGDNYGYTF.

This clonotype has a count of ten or more. V usage is TRBV5-6 and J usage is TRBJ1-1; 7 bases map to TRBD1. This CDR3 contains 14 residues. V lost 4 bases and J lost 4; bases outside the gene matches: 7. CDR1 is SGHDT and CDR2 is YYEEEE in the germline V gene. CDR3 sequence (DNA): TGTGCCAGCAGCCCGGTGACAGGGACCACTGAAGCTTTCTTT. Translating it yields CASSPVTGTTEAFF.

This clonotype was picked up many times. The rearrangement uses TRBV19 and TRBJ1-5; D not certain. This CDR3 comprises 15 residues. Trimming took off 3 bases at V and 0 bases at J, with 9 bases between the two ends. Germline V CDR1 and CDR2: LNHDA, SQIVND (reference sequence). CDR3 residues: CASSMMTDSNQPQHF. The CDR3, as DNA: TGTGCCAGTAGTATGATGACGGATAGCAATCAGCCCCAGCATTTT.

A note on this clonotype: A much larger clone differs by one base, so this may be a read error. This chain joins TRBV5-5 and TRBJ2-5, with D unresolved. Looked up from germline, CDR1 is SGHKS and CDR2 is YYEKEE (reference sequence). The CDR3 has 13 residues. CDR3 bases: TGTGCCAACAGCTTGTACAGACAAGAGACCCAGTACTTC. Protein product: CANSLYRQETQYF.

Details on this clonotype: A much larger clone sits a single nucleotide away, making a read error possible. The chain has TRBV29-1 and TRBJ1-5, with a possible D match to TRBD1 (6 bases). The germline CDR1 and CDR2 sequences are SQVTM and ANQGSEA. Trimming removed 4 bases from V and 9 bases from J, with 16 bases in between. This CDR3 has 13 amino acids. The CDR3 protein is CSVVQGPGRPQHF. In nucleotides, the CDR3 is TGCAGCGTTGTACAGGGCCCTGGGAGGCCCCAGCATTTT.

This chain connects TRBV29-1 to TRBJ2-5; D perhaps matches TRBD1 (6 bases). V dropped 4 bases and J dropped 5 bases, with 23 bases sitting between them. Germline lookup yields CDR1 SQVTM and CDR2 ANQGSEA. The CDR3 has 16 amino acids. The CDR3 DNA sequence: TGCAGCGTTGCAGGGGAAACTGTCCGATCCAGGGAGACCCAGTACTTC. Translating gives CSVAGETVRSRETQYF.

Many counts were recorded for this clonotype. The genes are TRBV4-3 and TRBJ2-7; 9 bases fit TRBD2. CDR3 length: 15 amino acids. Germline CDR1 reads LGHNA; CDR2 reads YSLEER. The J segment lost 5 bases and the V segment lost 4 bases, leaving 9 bases of the junction unmatched. CDR3 loop: CASSRGGGGTDEQYF. Here the CDR3 DNA reads TGCGCCAGCAGCCGTGGCGGGGGGGGTACAGACGAGCAGTACTTC.

The V call is TRBV15, the J call TRBJ1-6, with D possibly matching TRBD1 (5 bases). The germline V and J ends were trimmed by 5 bases and 10 bases, with 12 bases remaining between them. This CDR3 is built from 13 residues. Germline CDR1 LNHNV, CDR2 YYDKDF (reference sequence). The CDR3 is CATSPRTFSPLHF. CDR3 DNA sequence: TGTGCCACCAGCCCCCGGACATTCTCACCCCTCCACTTT. The variable domain in full, completed from reference TRBV15 and TRBJ1-6, reads DAMVIQNPRYQVTQFGKPVTLSCSQTLNHNVMYWYQQKSSQAPKLLFHYYDKDFNNEADTPDNFQSRRPNTSFCFLDIRSPGLGDTAMYLCATSPRTFSPLHFGNGTRLTVT.

This clonotype occurred many times. The chain employs TRBV29-1 and TRBJ1-3, with D maybe TRBD1 (5 bases). CDR3 length: 14 amino acids. CDR1 and CDR2 (germline): SQVTM, ANQGSEA. V lost 7 bases to trimming and J lost 0 bases, with 13 bases between them. The CDR3 here is CSARRGDSGNTIYF. CDR3 in DNA: TGCAGCGCCAGACGGGGGGACTCTGGAAACACCATATATTTT.

The gene calls are TRBV20-1 and TRBJ2-1, with 9 bases aligning to TRBD1. CDR3 length: 19 residues. V dropped 1 base and J dropped 4; count of bases not matched to a gene: 17. Germline V gives CDR1 DFQATT, CDR2 SNEGSKA (reference sequence). CDR3 bases: TGCAGTGCTAGAGCCGGGACAGGGCCTCCTATCGCCCTTTACAATGAGCAGTTCTTC. Its protein is CSARAGTGPPIALYNEQFF.

This clonotype was observed many times. The chain is built from TRBV2 and TRBJ2-1, with D tentatively TRBD2 (6 bases). V was cut by 7 bases and J by 3 bases, with 19 bases left in between. The CDR3 has 16 residues. Germline CDR1 and CDR2: SNHLY and FYNNEI. The CDR3 sequence: CASNGLILTNYNEQFF. For the CDR3, the DNA is TGTGCCAGCAACGGACTAATCCTAACTAACTACAATGAGCAGTTCTTC.

There are many counts of this clonotype. The CDR3 nucleotides read TGTGCCAGCAGTGGGGGACGGGAATCGCGGACAGATACGCAGTATTTT. Protein: CASSGGRESRTDTQYF. This chain links TRBV2 with TRBJ2-3; TRBD1 or TRBD2 may be the D gene (5 bases each). Germline CDR1 and CDR2: SNHLY and FYNNEI. Trimming cost V 4 bases and J 3 bases, with 17 bases left between them. The CDR3 is made up of 16 amino acids.

As regards this clonotype: Given a much more abundant clone one base away, this may be a read error. The chain uses TRBV20-1 and TRBJ2-1; D not certain. CDR3 length equals 12 residues. CDR1 and CDR2 (germline): DFQATT, SNEGSKA (reference sequence). The CDR3 region is CSAPPPGFEQLF. The CDR3 nucleotides read TGCAGTGCCCCTCCGCCTGGGTTTGAGCAGCTCTTC.